The subject of this entry is one TCR beta chain. The target antigen is unknown. These data originate in a study of PD-L1 blockade in urothelial cancer. Study overall: Earlier, patients had received 0 to 3 chemotherapy regimens.

General observations from the study: Lower pretreatment blood TCR clonality, under the median, predicted better survival, researchers reported.

The assay was immunoSEQ multiplex PCR, and TCRdb's table has in-frame clones only and misses some. The sample shows around 33,000 clones, approximately 80% of them seen only once. The study enrolled patients with locally advanced or metastatic urothelial carcinoma. For each patient, 1 to 8 samples were obtained, pretreatment and on-treatment. The V gene's germline CDR1 is SGHTA and CDR2 FQGTGA. The CDR3 runs to 12 residues. The V and J ends lost 5 bases and 1 base respectively, with 4 bases between them. The sample here was PBMCs, taken around atezolizumab (anti-PD-L1) treatment. This clonotype was sampled from an older man with urothelial cancer. V usage is TRBV7-3 and J usage is TRBJ2-3; no firm D call. The CDR3 here is CASSPGTDTQYF. The CDR3 DNA follows: TGTGCCAGCAGCCCGGGCACAGATACGCAGTATTTT.